This T cell receptor (beta chain) was sequenced for a study of blood T cell repertoires in COVID-19. Study in general: From T cells, B-cell-depleted T cells, or PBMCs came the material, which was cDNA or gDNA.

Only in-frame clones appear in the TCRdb table, and some are missing; sequencing was by immunoSEQ multiplex PCR. The table has 150,000 to 200,000 clones, roughly 80% seen once. The CDR3 contains 13 residues. Germline V gives CDR1 MRHNA, CDR2 SNTAGT. V lost 3 bases to trimming and J lost 5 bases, with 10 bases between them. The TCR comes from a middle-aged woman with acute or convalescent COVID-19. The chain joins TRBV6-4 to TRBJ1-2; possibly TRBD1 for D (6 bases). Sequenced sample: peripheral blood. CDR3 sequence: CASSEQGTYGYTF. The CDR3 DNA reads TGTGCCAGCAGTGAACAGGGAACGTATGGCTACACCTTC.